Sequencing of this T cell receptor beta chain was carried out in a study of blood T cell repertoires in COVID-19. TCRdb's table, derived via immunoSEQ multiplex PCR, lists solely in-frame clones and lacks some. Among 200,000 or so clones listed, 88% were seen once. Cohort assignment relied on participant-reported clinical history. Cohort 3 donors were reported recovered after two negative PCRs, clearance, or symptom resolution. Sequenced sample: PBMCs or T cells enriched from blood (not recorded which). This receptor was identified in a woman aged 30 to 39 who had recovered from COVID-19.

The CDR3 nucleotides read TGTGCCAGCAGTTTCAGGGTGACTGAAGCTTTCTTT. It specifies CASSFRVTEAFF. The chain is built from TRBV2 and TRBJ1-1; D may be TRBD1 (5 bases). V lost 5 bases, J lost 5 bases, and 9 bases lay in between. This CDR3 has 12 amino acids. Germline-derived CDR1 and CDR2 are SNHLY and FYNNEI.